One sample yielded the 7 T cell receptor beta chains listed below, sequenced in a study of T-cell reconstitution after alpha-beta-depleted transplantation in children. A TCRbeta library incorporating unique molecular identifiers was prepared. In TCRdb, the PCR reads were re-called with MiXCR into one record per CDR3 protein. The sample has about 830,000 distinct CDR3 sequences, approximately 15% seen once. Material: PBMCs, mostly from graft donor cells, obtained 360 days after TCRalphabeta/CD19-depleted stem cell transplant. Source of these receptors: a male patient younger than 18 who had a stem cell transplant for acute lymphoblastic leukemia, so the T cells may come from the graft donor.

This clonotype appeared a few times. The chain uses TRBV29-1 and TRBJ2-7; no definite D call. CDR3 length: 11 residues. The V and J ends lost 6 bases and 3 bases respectively, with 9 bases between them. Germline V gene lookup returns CDR1 SQVTM and CDR2 ANQGSEA. The CDR3 coding sequence is TGCAGCGTCCACTTTAACTACGAGCAGTACTTC. It specifies CSVHFNYEQYF.

A few counts support this clonotype. The chain combines TRBV10-3 with TRBJ1-2; D gene unclear. This CDR3 contains 14 residues. V was pared by 2 bases and J by 0 bases, with 7 bases between. Germline V gene sequence: CDR1 ENHRY, CDR2 SYGVKD. The CDR3 sequence is CAISEARPNYGYTF. The CDR3 region has the DNA TGTGCCATCAGTGAGGCACGTCCTAACTATGGCTACACCTTC.

This clonotype occurred a few times. The chain employs TRBV6-2 or TRBV6-3 and TRBJ1-1; D is unresolved. Trimming pared 0 bases from V and 0 bases from J, leaving 17 bases between. CDR3 size: 18 residues. CDR1 MNHEY and CDR2 SVGEGT come from the germline V gene. The CDR3 nucleotides are TGTGCCAGCAGTTACTCTGGGGTCATTCCCGTTATGAACACTGAAGCTTTCTTT. Its translation: CASSYSGVIPVMNTEAFF.

The chain carries TRBV29-1 and TRBJ2-6; D gene uncertain. V shed 6 bases and J shed 4 bases, with 16 bases lying between them. Germline loops: CDR1 SQVTM, CDR2 ANQGSEA. This CDR3 has 15 residues. The CDR3 DNA follows: TGCAGCGTGGCTGGGCTAGTCGGCGGGGCCAACGTCCTGACTTTC. Translation gives CSVAGLVGGANVLTF.

This clonotype was detected a few times. V and J are TRBV5-6 and TRBJ1-2, with D perhaps matching TRBD1 (5 bases). Trimming stripped 0 bases from V and 0 bases from J, with 15 bases between. Germline lookup yields CDR1 SGHDT and CDR2 YYEEEE. This CDR3 contains 17 residues. The CDR3 region has the DNA TGTGCCAGCAGCTTGGTGTCTTTAAGGGACTCTAACTATGGCTACACCTTC. Translation gives CASSLVSLRDSNYGYTF.

This clonotype was detected once. The chain links TRBV5-1 to TRBJ1-5; D call uncertain. V gave up 0 bases and J gave up 7 bases, with 14 bases separating them. The germline gives CDR1 SGHRS, CDR2 YFSETQ. The CDR3 totals 15 residues. The CDR3 is CASSLDFGPRQPQHF. In DNA form, the CDR3 reads TGCGCCAGCAGCTTGGACTTCGGGCCTCGGCAGCCCCAGCATTTT.

This clonotype was detected only a few times. The chain recombines TRBV7-9 with TRBJ1-1, with a possible D match to TRBD1 (5 bases). CDR1 is SEHNR, CDR2 FQNEAQ, per germline (reference sequence). This CDR3 region has 15 residues. Trimming cost V 6 bases and J 4 bases, with 18 bases left between them. Here the CDR3 DNA reads TGTGCCAGCAGAGTCGGACCGGGACGGAGCACTGAAGCTTTCTTT. This gives the protein CASRVGPGRSTEAFF.